The T cell receptor (beta chain) under discussion was sequenced for a study of cytomegalovirus exposure and HLA in healthy donors (dated by TCRdb to the late 2010s). Regarding the study in general: An earlier analysis of several hundred of the donors reported around 280 Gb of sequence data and 95 million to 140 million unique TCR beta sequences obtained from some 200 million T cells. In addition to the first cohort of 500 to 850 subjects, a separate validation cohort of 120 different subjects was used. Using immunosequencing, the study profiled T cell repertoires from 640 or so subjects and related those repertoires to cytomegalovirus serostatus. An early release covering more than 500 HLA-typed donors comprised about 320 gigabases of sequencing data and 85 million or so unique TCR sequences. The study aimed to test whether cataloging public T cell receptors could reveal signatures of past pathogen exposure. High-throughput TCR immunosequencing, statistical association of individual TCRs with disease status, and machine learning were combined to predict cytomegalovirus infection status. Rather than using new phenotypic data, the later analysis identified candidate immune exposures from TCR beta sequences and from how often those sequences occurred across donors. Among about 410 genotyped donors of the cohort, an average of approximately 220,000 unique TCR beta nucleotide sequences was sequenced per donor, of which approximately 19% were non-productive. Because of strong linkage in the cohort, four to six DR-DQ haplotypes were treated as single units for association and clustering. In a later analysis, previously published TCR beta repertoires from 666 donors were re-analyzed and high-resolution HLA genotyping was added so that TCR occurrence patterns could be studied. The number of typed donors differed by locus: about 629-640 for A, B, C, DRB1 and DQB1; some 500 for DQA1; roughly 600 for DPA1; and about 450 for DPB1. Alongside the repertoire data, information on donor age, sex, ethnicity and CMV serostatus was compiled. HLA typing included class I and class II loci at four-digit resolution. Every discovery cohort repertoire had been produced on one sequencing platform. A later genetic analysis used genome-wide SNP genotypes for about three fifths of the roughly 700 donors, treating that subset as a discovery cohort. Among the roughly 390 genotyped donors, approximately 77% belonged to the genetic ancestry cluster associated with self-reported Caucasian donors. An earlier analysis of around 580 of the donors used high-throughput TCR beta sequencing to judge whether each TCR beta V gene segment behaved as functional or pseudogenic.

Here is what the overall study found, with its caveats: Three of the identified cytomegalovirus-associated TCR beta chains were confirmed in vitro to be specific for cytomegalovirus antigens. A further reported finding was that TCR beta sequences accurately predicted the HLA-A and HLA-B alleles for most subjects in the first cohort. A total of 150 to 200 TCR beta chains were listed by the study as associated with cytomegalovirus. This cohort had only TCR beta chains sequenced, and the lack of alpha or paired-chain data limited which features could be detected. For the cohort, immune exposure information was limited to CMV serostatus. Strong co-occurrence of HLA alleles, especially DR and DQ, made assigning TCR associations to individual alleles difficult. Several of the top co-occurrence clusters appeared to be linked to parvovirus B19, influenza, CMV and Epstein-Barr virus, according to a later analysis. HLA typing was unavailable for some donors at each locus, so association tests used only the typed subset. In a later analysis, most CMV-associated TCR beta chains were found to appear HLA-restricted, with HLA associations seemingly driven largely by CMV exposure. Correlated functional status among segregating V segments might reflect linkage disequilibrium, but an unknown experimental factor could not be ruled out. A group of highly shared sequence variants was considered likely to be a technical artifact of the sequencing pipeline. Because counts were too low, more than 15 rarely observed V segments, including chromosome 9 orphons, were excluded from the earlier analysis of several hundred of the donors. Presence/absence analyses assumed roughly uniform sequencing depth across donors, an assumption that may not hold. A later genetic analysis reported fewer N-insertions in productive TCRs among donors in an Asian-associated ancestry cluster than the roughly 650-donor mean. While some public TCRs were present in many individuals, most TCR sequences turned up only very rarely across donors. According to the authors, the approach could potentially be generalized to other disease states and immunological phenotypes. Cytomegalovirus status was reported to be diagnosed by the classifier with high specificity and sensitivity in both the original and validation cohorts. In a later analysis, HLA-associated TCR beta chains were found to be more clonally expanded and to have lower generation probabilities than equally common non-associated chains. In a later genetic analysis, a missense DCLRE1C variant was associated with V-gene and J-gene trimming of TCR beta chains, and the association was replicated in an independent cohort. Broadly in line with IMGT annotations, most TCR beta V segments showed up in productive rearrangements about 87% or about 30% of the time in an earlier analysis of 450 to 600 of the donors. A later analysis found that TCR association rates varied across HLA loci, with DRB1 alleles showing the most associated TCRs and HLA-C alleles the fewest. A later analysis associated 16,951 TCR beta sequences with specific HLA alleles at a false discovery rate of 0.05.

In total, roughly 710 healthy bone marrow donors made up the cohort. At the time of sampling, every cohort member was nominally healthy, though immune exposures that went unrecorded were likely present. The donor tested CMV seronegative, placing the donor among the roughly 400 seronegative members of the cohort. A peripheral blood sample was collected from each donor, and TCR beta sequencing was performed on peripheral blood mononuclear cells. The Qiagen DNeasy Blood Extraction Kit was used to extract genomic DNA from the blood cell samples. Libraries were built with the immunoSEQ multiplex PCR assay. The multiplex PCR relied on a mix of 60 forward primers for TCR Vbeta segments and 13 reverse primers for TCR Jbeta segments. Amplification of the CDR3 region of rearranged TCR beta genes was performed with a multiplex PCR assay on genomic DNA. Amplified TCR beta libraries were sequenced as 87-base-pair reads on the Illumina HiSeq System. The study's processing was this. A later analysis counted some 80 million unique TCR beta chains across the 690 or so repertoires, and 9 million to 14 million of these chains were shared by at least two donors. Raw reads were error-corrected and collapsed into unique sequences by a nearest-neighbor algorithm in which closely related sequences were merged to remove PCR and sequencing errors. CDR3 sequences were aligned to IMGT reference sequences to assign V, D and J gene segments. For a sequence to be retained, at least a six-nucleotide match to both a V gene segment and a J gene segment was required. Rearrangements were called productive when the CDR3 lacked stop codons and stayed in frame with V and J; all others were non-productive. Following IMGT convention, CDR3 was defined as the stretch from the second conserved V-encoded cysteine up to the conserved J-encoded phenylalanine. Sequences without an unambiguous match to a single V gene segment were excluded from the earlier analysis of 587 of the donors. An earlier analysis of several hundred of the donors called V segments functional above 56.7% productive rearrangements and segregating when the between-donor standard deviation exceeded 5%. To diagnose cytomegalovirus status from the catalog of TCR beta chain sequences, a statistical classification framework was built. A later analysis assigned V and J genes by comparing TCR nucleotide sequences with IMGT/GENE-DB human TR gene sequences. In a later analysis, CDR3 sequences and most-parsimonious VDJ recombination scenarios were assigned using the TCRdist pipeline. A later analysis defined each TCR beta chain by its CDR3 amino acid sequence plus V-gene family, and excluded reads lacking a unique V-gene family. A later analysis removed 592 highly shared, low-generation-probability nucleotide sequences to deal with suspected cross-contamination and a sequencing artifact. For each public chain, a later analysis derived a clonal expansion index from normalized ranks of inferred template counts within each repertoire. A later analysis computed generation probabilities with a VDJ recombination model fitted to out-of-frame rearrangements, and checked the results against IGoR. In a later analysis, TCR-TCR, TCR-HLA and TCR-CMV co-occurrence was scored with hypergeometric tests, and a repertoire-size bias correction was applied to TCR pairs. In a later analysis, false discovery rates were estimated by permuting HLA or CMV assignments 20 times. In a later analysis, co-occurring TCRs were grouped using DBSCAN, and TCRdist sequence similarity was added for clustering within HLA-allele-positive subsets. Repertoires with fewer than 30,000 or more than 120,000 public chains, plus five repertoires with anomalous nucleotide sharing, were excluded from co-occurrence clustering. Entries here come from immuneACCESS through TCRdb and include only in-frame sequences with V and J called. Some clones fail to appear in such tables; in the studies checked, an unresolved V gene covers under half of the shortfall, and the cause of the remainder is unknown. V and J calls and clone size are copied from that table; D and trimming were computed from the DNA. The sample table lists 200,000 to 250,000 clones, over 65% of them with a count of one. The ten largest clones capture about 14% of the sample.

Worth noting for this clone: Its cognate antigen has yet to be identified. Base qualities are not provided; no much larger clone lies one nucleotide away.

This receptor was taken from a man aged 40-49 years in good health and CMV-seronegative. The sequencing input was PBMCs.

The CDR3 reads CAGPEIQGAHEQFF. At the DNA level, the sequence is TGTGCCGGGCCCGAAATCCAGGGGGCCCATGAGCAGTTCTTC. Rearrangement joined TRBV2 to TRBJ2-1; the junction holds 8 bases that match TRBD1. The germline V gene sets CDR1 to SNHLY and CDR2 to FYNNEI. The CDR3 runs 14 amino acids, cysteine and phenylalanine included. The DNA shown is the 42-base CDR3, in frame from base 1. From V the trimming removes 11 bases and from J it removes 8 bases, while the gene matches leave 14 bases of the junction unaccounted for.